This passage covers 27 T cell receptor beta chains from one sample sequenced in a study of response to subunit inactivated influenza vaccine (dated by TCRdb to 2016 to 2019). The library was obtained by RT-PCR. These reads were obtained on an Illumina HiSeq 2500. The raw public data were reprocessed by TCRdb itself: fastp quality trimming at Q25, MiXCR clonotype calling, in-frame beta chains only. When rows share a CDR3 protein, they turn into one entry using the most common DNA and genes. For this sample there are about 580,000 distinct CDR3 sequences; less than 15% appear just once. In total, the top ten clones hold around 10% of the sample. Here the sequenced sample was PBMCs from blood, taken 12 days after vaccination. These receptors all stem from a man in his fifties who received an inactivated influenza vaccine. Donor details come from another sample of the same person, matched by shared clones.

This chain links TRBV28 with TRBJ2-1, with TRBD2 matching over 10 bases. V lost 4 bases and J lost 2; bases outside the gene matches: 8. Germline V gene sequence: CDR1 MDHEN, CDR2 SYDVKM. The CDR3 is made up of 17 amino acids. The CDR3 nucleotides read TGTGCCAGCAGTTCCGTGAGCGGGGGGGCTACCTACAATGAGCAGTTCTTC. It yields the protein CASSSVSGGATYNEQFF.

This clonotype showed up just a few times. V gene TRBV5-5 combines with J gene TRBJ1-5, with D perhaps TRBD1 (5 bases). Between the trimmed V and J ends, which lost 0 bases and 7 bases, there was a span of 8 bases. Germline CDR1 reads SGHKS; CDR2 reads YYEKEE (reference sequence). The CDR3 has 13 residues. CDR3 in DNA: TGTGCCAGCAGCTTGGGGGGCCCACAGCCCCAGCATTTT. Protein product: CASSLGGPQPQHF.

This clonotype was detected a few times. This chain uses TRBV5-1 with TRBJ2-7, with D uncertain. The germline V and J ends were trimmed by 4 bases and 0 bases, with 11 bases remaining between them. This CDR3 is built from 14 residues. Germline CDR1 SGHRS, CDR2 YFSETQ. DNA for the CDR3: TGCGCCAGCAGCCCCCACGTGGGCTCCTACGAGCAGTACTTC. Its translation is CASSPHVGSYEQYF.

This chain uses TRBV18 with TRBJ2-6; 7 bases fit TRBD2. CDR1 is KGHSH and CDR2 is LQKENI in the germline V gene. The J segment lost 1 base and the V segment lost 0 bases, leaving 3 bases of the junction unmatched. This CDR3 contains 17 residues. The CDR3 coding sequence is TGTGCCAGCTCACCACCGCGCGGGAGTTCTGGGGCCAACGTCCTGACTTTC. This gives the protein CASSPPRGSSGANVLTF.

This clonotype was picked up many times. The chain employs TRBV6-5 and TRBJ1-2, with D possibly matching TRBD1 (6 bases). The V end lost 0 bases, the J end lost 2 bases, and 7 bases lay between the germline ends. The CDR3 is 14 residues long. The germline V gene has CDR1 MNHEY and CDR2 SVGAGI. CDR3 in amino acids: CASSYSQGNYGYTF. CDR3 in DNA: TGTGCCAGCAGTTACTCGCAGGGGAACTATGGCTACACCTTC.

The chain uses TRBV7-2 and TRBJ2-1; the D gene is possibly TRBD2 (6 bases). Germline CDR1 SGHTA, CDR2 FQGNSA. Trimming removed 5 bases from V and 5 bases from J, with 16 bases in between. The CDR3 consists of 15 residues. CDR3 residues: CASSPPGLAHNEQFF. CDR3 nucleotide sequence: TGTGCCAGCAGCCCCCCGGGACTGGCACACAATGAGCAGTTCTTC.

The rearrangement joins TRBV29-1 to TRBJ2-1, with D possibly TRBD1 on 5 matching bases. The V and J ends lost 4 bases and 11 bases respectively, with 12 bases between them. The CDR3 spans 11 residues. Germline CDR1 SQVTM, CDR2 ANQGSEA. CDR3 sequence reads: CSVGSDRKQFF. CDR3 DNA: TGCAGCGTTGGAAGTGACAGAAAGCAGTTCTTC.

The chain carries TRBV24-1 and TRBJ2-1, with TRBD2 matching over 8 bases. The germline gives CDR1 KGHDR, CDR2 SFDVKD. This CDR3 comprises 14 residues. V lost 6 bases and J lost 6; bases outside the gene matches: 6. CDR3 DNA: TGTGCCACCAGTCCCACTAGCGGTACCAATGAGCAGTTCTTC. It specifies CATSPTSGTNEQFF.

The chain couples TRBV7-9 to TRBJ2-3; tentative D call: TRBD1 (5 bases). Trimming took off 8 bases at V and 7 bases at J, with 7 bases between the two ends. The germline CDR1 and CDR2 sequences are SEHNR and FQNEAQ (reference sequence). The CDR3 has 10 amino acids. CDR3 amino acids: CASQGHTQYF. CDR3 bases: TGTGCCAGCCAGGGTCATACGCAGTATTTT.

The V gene is TRBV19, the J gene TRBJ1-5; 7 bases match TRBD1. The V gene's germline CDR1 is LNHDA and CDR2 SQIVND (reference sequence). J gave up 6 bases and V 5 bases, and 7 bases lay outside the gene matches. CDR3 size: 14 residues. CDR3 sequence: CASSPDRRSQPQHF. DNA for the CDR3: TGTGCCAGTAGTCCGGACAGGAGAAGTCAGCCCCAGCATTTT.

This clonotype was seen a handful of times. The J gene is TRBJ2-7, the V gene TRBV7-2, with no clear D. In germline, CDR1 is SGHTA, CDR2 FQGNSA. The CDR3 covers 13 residues. The V and J ends lost 0 bases and 6 bases respectively, with 9 bases between them. This CDR3 is CASSLAEQFEQYF. CDR3 bases: TGTGCCAGCAGCTTAGCGGAGCAATTCGAGCAGTACTTC.

V is TRBV7-2 and J is TRBJ1-2; D call uncertain. The CDR3 has 15 amino acids. The V end was cut by 1 base, the J end by 2 bases, with 11 bases between. Germline CDR1 reads SGHTA; CDR2 reads FQGNSA. CDR3 sequence: CASSLGVSPNYGYTF. CDR3 bases: TGTGCCAGCAGCTTAGGTGTCAGTCCCAACTATGGCTACACCTTC.

The table lists this clonotype with many counts. The chain links TRBV7-2 to TRBJ1-2; 10 positions agree with TRBD1. CDR3 length: 15 amino acids. CDR1 SGHTA and CDR2 FQGNSA come from the germline V gene. The V segment lost 5 bases and the J segment 4 bases; nucleotides outside the gene matches: 7. The CDR3: CASSQTGTGAYGYTF. CDR3 sequence (DNA): TGTGCCAGCAGCCAAACGGGGACAGGGGCCTATGGCTACACCTTC.

This clonotype was counted once. The J gene is TRBJ2-4, the V gene TRBV20-1; possible D gene TRBD2, 5 bases. CDR3 size: 15 residues. The germline gives CDR1 DFQATT, CDR2 SNEGSKA (reference sequence). V shed 1 base and J shed 6 bases, with 16 bases lying between them. In nucleotides, the CDR3 is TGCAGTGCTAGAGCCGGACGGGCTAGCCGAAACATTCAGTACTTC. Encoded protein: CSARAGRASRNIQYF.

This clonotype was seen a handful of times. The chain joins TRBV5-1 to TRBJ2-7; 9 bases are shared with TRBD2. CDR3 length equals 15 residues. The V segment lost 4 bases and the J segment 4 bases; nucleotides outside the gene matches: 9. Germline V lookup: CDR1 SGHRS, CDR2 YFSETQ. The CDR3 loop reads CASSIGLATRYEQYF. Written as DNA, the CDR3 is TGCGCCAGCAGCATTGGACTAGCGACCAGATACGAGCAGTACTTC.

This rearrangement joins TRBV5-1 to TRBJ2-3; the match to TRBD2 covers 8 bases. The V gene end was trimmed by 0 bases and the J gene end by 0 bases; junction bases not matched to a gene: 18. The CDR3 consists of 21 residues. In germline, CDR1 is SGHRS, CDR2 YFSETQ. The CDR3 coding sequence is TGCGCCAGCAGCTTGGCACGTGGACTAGCTTTCCGAGGGGCCAGCACAGATACGCAGTATTTT. Residues: CASSLARGLAFRGASTDTQYF. Filled out from reference TRBV5-1 and TRBJ2-3, the complete variable domain reads KAGVTQTPRYLIKTRGQQVTLSCSPISGHRSVSWYQQTPGQGLQFLFEYFSETQRNKGNFPGRFSGRQFSNSRSEMNVSTLELGDSALYLCASSLARGLAFRGASTDTQYFGPGTRLTVL.

This clonotype was picked up a small number of times. V gene TRBV24-1 combines with J gene TRBJ2-2; D is unresolved. CDR1 and CDR2 from the germline V gene are KGHDR and SFDVKD. This CDR3 comprises 13 residues. V was trimmed by 4 bases and J by 1 base, leaving 3 bases between them. The CDR3 DNA sequence: TGTGCCACCAGTGACCGGAACACCGGGGAGCTGTTTTTT. It is translated as CATSDRNTGELFF.

This clonotype was recorded many times. The chain has TRBV18 and TRBJ2-5; tentative D call: TRBD2 (5 bases). Trimming removed 2 bases from V and 1 base from J, with 8 bases in between. CDR1 KGHSH and CDR2 LQKENI come from the germline V gene. The CDR3 consists of 14 residues. CDR3 region: CASSPRRFQETQYF. Here the CDR3 DNA reads TGTGCCAGCTCACCAAGGAGGTTCCAAGAGACCCAGTACTTC.

This clonotype was recorded a few times. DNA for the CDR3: TGTGCCAGCAGTTCAAATGGCAAAAACATTCAGTACTTC. Translated, it gives CASSSNGKNIQYF. The rearrangement uses TRBV28 and TRBJ2-4; D gene ambiguous. In germline, CDR1 is MDHEN, CDR2 SYDVKM. V was shortened by 4 bases and J by 3 bases, with 7 bases between the two germline ends. The CDR3 consists of 13 residues.

The V gene is TRBV4-3, the J gene TRBJ2-5; TRBD1 agrees at 8 bases. With V trimmed by 0 bases and J by 4 bases, 1 base remained unmatched. The CDR3 length is 14 residues. Germline-derived CDR1 and CDR2 are LGHNA and YSLEER. CDR3 region: CASSQDTGGETQYF. CDR3 nucleotide sequence: TGCGCCAGCAGCCAAGATACAGGGGGAGAGACCCAGTACTTC.

A few counts support this clonotype. The chain carries TRBV9 and TRBJ2-5, with D tentatively TRBD2 (6 bases). The CDR3 is 13 amino acids. The V end was cut by 2 bases, the J end by 3 bases, with 8 bases between. From germline, CDR1 is SGDLS and CDR2 YYNGEE. Here the CDR3 reads CASSVDYKETQYF. In nucleotides, the CDR3 is TGTGCCAGCAGCGTGGACTATAAAGAGACCCAGTACTTC.

This clonotype was counted ten times or more. The chain recombines TRBV3-1 with TRBJ2-7; D is undetermined. CDR3 length: 14 amino acids. Germline CDR1 reads LGHDT; CDR2 reads YNNKEL (reference sequence). V lost 0 bases to trimming and J lost 2 bases, with 8 bases between them. CDR3: CASSQEPGTYEQYF. CDR3 bases: TGTGCCAGCAGCCAAGAACCCGGAACCTACGAGCAGTACTTC.

This clonotype has a count of ten or more. The chain has TRBV7-2 and TRBJ2-1, with 7 bases matching TRBD2. The V gene's germline CDR1 is SGHTA and CDR2 FQGNSA. The CDR3 sequence is 16 residues long. V dropped 1 base and J dropped 7; count of bases not matched to a gene: 10. CDR3: CASSLGGLGTSNEQFF. As DNA, the CDR3 is TGTGCCAGCAGCTTAGGAGGACTAGGAACGTCAAATGAGCAGTTCTTC.

This clonotype has just a few counts. The chain is built from TRBV4-3 and TRBJ2-5; D may be TRBD1 (5 bases). V dropped 1 base and J dropped 3 bases, with 12 bases sitting between them. Germline V gene sequence: CDR1 LGHNA, CDR2 YSLEER. This CDR3 is 15 amino acids long. The CDR3 region has the DNA TGCGCCAGCAGCCAAGGTATGACAGCCGAAGAGACCCAGTACTTC. This encodes CASSQGMTAEETQYF.

This clonotype was seen only a few times. The chain carries TRBV25-1 and TRBJ1-6; 7 bases match TRBD1. Losses at the gene ends were 3 bases for V and 8 bases for J; bases not matched to a gene: 7. The CDR3 runs to 15 residues. The germline V gene encodes CDR1 MGHDK and CDR2 SYGVNS. The CDR3 bases are TGTGCCAGCAGTGATTGGACAGGTGGTGATTCACCCCTCCACTTT. Translated, it gives CASSDWTGGDSPLHF.

This clonotype occurred a few times. This chain links TRBV5-1 with TRBJ2-7; no definite D call. The V and J ends lost 0 bases and 2 bases respectively, with 15 bases between them. Germline CDR1 SGHRS, CDR2 YFSETQ. CDR3 length: 16 amino acids. CDR3: CASSLASYPGTYEQYF. The CDR3 nucleotides read TGCGCCAGCAGCTTGGCCTCCTATCCGGGCACCTACGAGCAGTACTTC.

This chain joins TRBV6-2 or TRBV6-3 and TRBJ2-5; D unresolved. The germline gives CDR1 MNHEY, CDR2 SVGEGT. The CDR3 totals 11 residues. Trimming cost V 4 bases and J 5 bases, with 5 bases left between them. CDR3 sequence: CASSSPETQYF. The CDR3 nucleotides read TGTGCCAGCAGTTCTCCCGAGACCCAGTACTTC.